These 19 T cell receptor beta chains came from one sample sequenced in a study of beta chain features in type 1 diabetes (dated by TCRdb to 2016 to 2019). Beyond this particular receptor, the publication reports: A moderate but significant shortening of TCRB CDR3 length was observed in type 1 diabetes patients in all four CD4+ subsets.

The protocol used for the library was the immunoSEQ multiplex PCR assay. The entire amount of isolated RNA was reverse transcribed using the High Capacity cDNA Reverse Transcription Kit, so the sequenced TCRB transcripts were expressed ones. TCRdb re-hosts the immuneACCESS table, in-frame sequences only. Its copies lack some clones; in the studies checked, an unresolved V gene accounts for under half of them, and the cause for the rest is not known. Within this sample are around 710,000 clones, with roughly 12% of them counted one time only. More than 0.09% of the sample is in the top ten clones. For these receptors, no antigen is known. Specimen: naive CD4+ T cells from blood. The cell subset or site label here, explained by the study, means: true naive CD4+ T cells. The receptors here all came from a man under 40 with type 1 diabetes.

Only a few counts were recorded for this clone. The gene calls are TRBV18 and TRBJ2-1, with 10 positions matching TRBD2. The V and J ends lost 4 bases and 6 bases, in that order; junction bases with no gene match: 0. From germline, CDR1 is KGHSH and CDR2 LQKENI. There are 13 residues in the CDR3. The CDR3 protein is CASSLAGGNEQFF. In nucleotides, the CDR3 is TGTGCCAGCTCACTAGCGGGGGGCAATGAGCAGTTCTTC.

This sequence joins TRBV2 and TRBJ1-5, with a possible D match to TRBD1 (6 bases). Germline V lookup: CDR1 SNHLY, CDR2 FYNNEI. The CDR3 loop spans 15 amino acids. With 7 bases removed from V and 2 bases from J, the gap between germline ends came to 15 bases. This CDR3 is CASTRVQGGNQPQHF. Written as DNA, the CDR3 is TGTGCCAGCACCAGAGTACAGGGAGGCAATCAGCCCCAGCATTTT.

The chain couples TRBV14 to TRBJ2-7; maybe TRBD2 (6 bases). The V gene's germline CDR1 is SGHDN and CDR2 FVKESK. The CDR3 contains 14 residues. Trimming pared 2 bases from V and 3 bases from J, leaving 11 bases between. The CDR3 DNA follows: TGTGCCAGCAGCCAACCGGGACTGAACTACGAGCAGTACTTC. This sequence encodes CASSQPGLNYEQYF.

The chain recombines TRBV7-2 with TRBJ2-7; 8 nucleotides line up with TRBD1. J gave up 1 base and V 4 bases, and 6 bases lay outside the gene matches. The CDR3 consists of 15 residues. From germline, CDR1 is SGHTA and CDR2 FQGNSA. The CDR3: CASSWGGQGSYEQYF. CDR3 nucleotide sequence: TGTGCCAGCAGCTGGGGAGGACAGGGTTCCTACGAGCAGTACTTC.

The J gene is TRBJ2-1, the V gene TRBV30; possibly TRBD1 for D (5 bases). Trimming took 2 bases from V and 3 from J, leaving 8 bases between them. Germline V CDR1 and CDR2: GTSNPN, SVGIG (reference sequence). The CDR3 spans 13 residues. CDR3 in DNA: TGTGCCTGGAGTCGGCAGGGCTACAATGAGCAGTTCTTC. The encoded protein is CAWSRQGYNEQFF.

V is TRBV4-2 and J is TRBJ2-7; 10 bases line up with TRBD2. The CDR3 contains 16 residues. J lost 4 bases, V lost 0 bases, and 6 bases had no gene match. Germline V CDR1 and CDR2: LGHNA, YNFKEQ. CDR3 in DNA: TGTGCCAGCAGCCAAGATGCTAGCGGGAGTGTTTACGAGCAGTACTTC. Amino acid sequence: CASSQDASGSVYEQYF.

V usage is TRBV6-5 and J usage is TRBJ2-3; D is possibly TRBD1 or TRBD2 (5 bases each). Per the germline V gene, CDR1 is MNHEY and CDR2 is SVGAGI. The CDR3 runs to 15 residues. Trimming removed 0 bases from V and 4 bases from J, with 11 bases in between. The CDR3 DNA reads as TGTGCCAGCAGTTACTCCCTCCGGGGCCCAGATACGCAGTATTTT. Protein sequence: CASSYSLRGPDTQYF.

The chain is built from TRBV28 and TRBJ2-4; D gene unclear. The CDR3 runs 12 residues. In germline, CDR1 is MDHEN, CDR2 SYDVKM. Deletions cut 6 bases from V and 0 bases from J, with 3 bases between. CDR3 protein: CASRGAKNIQYF. The CDR3 nucleotides read TGTGCCAGCAGGGGAGCCAAAAACATTCAGTACTTC.

The rearrangement uses TRBV10-3 and TRBJ2-3; D gene unclear. Per germline, CDR1 ENHRY and CDR2 SYGVKD. The CDR3 has 12 amino acids. The germline V and J ends were trimmed by 10 bases and 0 bases, with 8 bases remaining between them. The DNA for the CDR3 is TGTGCCACCCAGACTAGCACAGATACGCAGTATTTT. Amino acids: CATQTSTDTQYF.

This clone has more than one count but fewer than ten. J is TRBJ2-1 and V is TRBV4-3, with D possibly matching TRBD2 (6 bases). Germline V gives CDR1 LGHNA, CDR2 YSLEER. The CDR3 has 16 amino acids. Trimming pared 3 bases from V and 0 bases from J, leaving 12 bases between. The CDR3 nucleotides are TGCGCCAGCAGCCAGGGTGGAGGGGACTCCTACAATGAGCAGTTCTTC. This encodes CASSQGGGDSYNEQFF.

This chain connects TRBV30 to TRBJ2-6; D gene uncertain. The CDR3 is made up of 14 amino acids. Germline CDR1 and CDR2: GTSNPN and SVGIG (reference sequence). V gave up 5 bases and J gave up 2 bases, with 10 bases separating them. Written as DNA, the CDR3 is TGTGCCTGGTCTCGGTTCCCTGGGGCCAACGTCCTGACTTTC. As protein: CAWSRFPGANVLTF.

This clone has a handful of counts. The chain employs TRBV9 and TRBJ2-7; 8 nucleotides line up with TRBD1. The CDR3 runs to 15 residues. Trimming took 2 bases from V and 4 from J; bases not matched to a gene: 8. CDR1 and CDR2 (germline): SGDLS, YYNGEE. The CDR3 sequence is CASSVADRVWYEQYF. CDR3 nucleotides: TGTGCCAGCAGCGTTGCGGACAGGGTGTGGTACGAGCAGTACTTC.

This clone was detected a few times. The chain links TRBV7-9 to TRBJ1-1; 9 positions match TRBD1. The CDR3 totals 15 residues. Losses at the gene ends were 4 bases for V and 1 base for J; bases not matched to a gene: 4. The germline V gene has CDR1 SEHNR and CDR2 FQNEAQ (reference sequence). CDR3 nucleotides: TGTGCCAGCAGCTCACAGGGGGCTGGGAACACTGAAGCTTTCTTT. This translates into CASSSQGAGNTEAFF.

The chain carries TRBV28 and TRBJ2-7; 7 bases are shared with TRBD1. Per germline, CDR1 MDHEN and CDR2 SYDVKM. The V and J ends lost 3 bases and 4 bases, in that order; junction bases with no gene match: 6. The CDR3 length is 14 residues. CDR3 residues: CASSLDRRGYEQYF. The CDR3 DNA reads TGTGCCAGCAGTTTGGACAGGAGAGGTTACGAGCAGTACTTC.

This clone was recorded a few times. This chain links TRBV27 with TRBJ1-2; D might be TRBD1 (5 bases). The CDR3 has 13 residues. V was trimmed by 6 bases and J by 0 bases, leaving 8 bases between them. Germline CDR1 is MNHEY and CDR2 is SMNVEV (reference sequence). The CDR3 sequence is CASRLTANYGYTF. CDR3 DNA: TGTGCCAGCAGGCTGACAGCTAACTATGGCTACACCTTC.

Only a few counts were recorded for this clone. The junction departs from the called germline gene at one end, perhaps through a read error. The same CDR3 arises from other DNA sequences in this sample as well. The gene calls are TRBV18 and TRBJ1-1; D is uncertain. The CDR3 is 12 residues long. Germline loops: CDR1 KGHSH, CDR2 LQKENI. CDR3 region: CASSPGNTEAFF. The CDR3 nucleotides are TGTGCCAGTTCACCTGGGAACACTGAAGCTTTCTTT.

Of note for this clone: This sequence may be a read error, since a much larger clone differs from it by one base. The same CDR3 arises from other DNA sequences in this sample as well. This chain connects TRBV4-2 to TRBJ2-6; D remains ambiguous. The CDR3 spans 14 residues. Germline V gene lookup returns CDR1 LGHNA and CDR2 YNFKEQ. V was clipped by 0 bases and J by 2 bases, with 2 bases between them. CDR3 coding DNA: TGTGCCAGCAGCCAAGATACTGGGGCCAACGTCCTGACTTTC. This gives the protein CASSQDTGANVLTF.

Only one count was recorded for this clone. This chain connects TRBV6-5 to TRBJ1-1; 8 bases agree with TRBD1. Germline-derived CDR1 and CDR2 are MNHEY and SVGAGI. This CDR3 contains 13 residues. V gave up 1 base and J gave up 11 bases; unmatched junction bases: 6. The DNA of the CDR3 is TGTGCCAGCAGTTACTGGAAGACAGGGGACGCTTTCTTT. Translating it yields CASSYWKTGDAFF.

The J gene is TRBJ2-7, the V gene TRBV29-1; 8 bases line up with TRBD1. This CDR3 has 13 amino acids. With V trimmed by 4 bases and J by 5 bases, 7 bases remained unmatched. Germline V CDR1 and CDR2: SQVTM, ANQGSEA. CDR3 sequence (DNA): TGCAGCGTTGTCAGGGGGCTCGACGACGAGCAGTACTTC. It encodes CSVVRGLDDEQYF.